One sample yielded the 7 T cell receptor beta chains listed below, sequenced in a study of T cell changes during pregnancy in multiple sclerosis. This table comes from immunoSEQ multiplex PCR, and its TCRdb copy is limited to in-frame clones, with some not included. The sample includes 72,000 or so clones, about 92% of them seen just once. Sequencing used peripheral blood, obtained in the second trimester of pregnancy. These receptors originate from a female donor with multiple sclerosis, enrolled in a pregnancy study.

The chain has TRBV7-9 and TRBJ1-1; D perhaps matches TRBD1 (5 bases). The CDR3 runs to 15 residues. Between the trimmed V and J ends, which lost 1 base and 4 bases, there was a span of 13 bases. CDR1 SEHNR and CDR2 FQNEAQ come from the germline V gene (reference sequence). CDR3 in DNA: TGTGCCAGCAGCTTAGTGGACCTTAGGGGCACTGAAGCTTTCTTT. Translated: CASSLVDLRGTEAFF.

The V and J genes are TRBV5-1 and TRBJ2-1, with 10 bases fitting TRBD2. Germline V gene sequence: CDR1 SGHRS, CDR2 YFSETQ. There are 15 residues in the CDR3. The V and J ends lost 4 bases and 10 bases, in that order; junction bases with no gene match: 11. CDR3 region: CASSPLSGGAWEQFF. The CDR3 nucleotides read TGCGCCAGCAGCCCGTTGAGCGGGGGGGCCTGGGAGCAGTTCTTC.

A few counts support this clone. This sequence joins TRBV6-4 and TRBJ2-3, with TRBD2 identical over 12 bases. Germline V lookup: CDR1 MRHNA, CDR2 SNTAGT. Trimming cost V 6 bases and J 0 bases; bases outside gene matches: 4. This CDR3 contains 16 residues. In nucleotides, the CDR3 is TGTGCCAGCAGCCAAGGGACTAGCGGGAGCACAGATACGCAGTATTTT. It is translated as CASSQGTSGSTDTQYF.

The chain uses TRBV27 and TRBJ1-5, with D uncertain. The V gene lost 2 bases and the J gene lost 3 bases, with 8 bases spanning the gap. The length of the CDR3 is 14 residues. Germline CDR1 is MNHEY and CDR2 is SMNVEV (reference sequence). The CDR3 nucleotides read TGTGCCAGCAGTTTACGACACCACAATCAGCCCCAGCATTTT. It is translated as CASSLRHHNQPQHF.

The chain employs TRBV5-5 and TRBJ2-5, with 8 bases fitting TRBD2. CDR1 is SGHKS, CDR2 YYEKEE, per germline (reference sequence). The CDR3 contains 16 residues. Unmatched junction bases numbered 9, after V lost 0 bases and J lost 5 bases. The CDR3 region is CASSLAGGPMWETQYF. CDR3 bases: TGTGCCAGCAGCTTGGCGGGGGGGCCGATGTGGGAGACCCAGTACTTC.

The CDR3 DNA reads as TGTGCCATCAGTGAGTCGGGCGGGTTAGTTGAACTGGGTGAGCAGTTCTTC. Translated: CAISESGGLVELGEQFF. The rearrangement joins TRBV10-3 to TRBJ2-1; TRBD2 might be the D (5 bases). V was trimmed by 0 bases and J by 9 bases, leaving 21 bases between them. The CDR3 extends over 17 amino acids. Germline loops: CDR1 ENHRY, CDR2 SYGVKD.

This clone was seen once. The rearrangement uses TRBV6-5 and TRBJ2-2; D remains ambiguous. Germline CDR1 reads MNHEY; CDR2 reads SVGAGI. This CDR3 spans 12 amino acids. Trimming shortened V by 4 bases and J by 7 bases, and 7 bases separated the two germline ends. CDR3 coding DNA: TGTGCCAGCAGTTCCCGTTTCGGGGAGCTGTTTTTT. Translating it yields CASSSRFGELFF.